One and the same sample provided the 5 T cell receptor beta chains below, sequenced in a study of CD8 T cells in Susac syndrome. Random hexamers were used to reverse transcribe an amount of about 0.45 to 1 ug RNA. TCRdb reprocessed the immunoSEQ multiplex PCR reads with MiXCR, giving one entry per CDR3 protein. The repertoire holds around 280,000 distinct CDR3 sequences, with about 91% as singletons. Source material: CD4+ T cells from PBMCs. These receptors originate from a human donor with multiple sclerosis.

This chain uses TRBV30 with TRBJ1-1, with 7 bases lining up with TRBD1. The trim removed 6 bases at V and 4 bases at J, leaving 8 bases unmatched. The CDR3 extends over 13 amino acids. The germline CDR1 and CDR2 sequences are GTSNPN and SVGIG (reference sequence). This CDR3 is CACKRDRFTEAFF. CDR3 in DNA: TGTGCCTGTAAACGGGACAGATTCACTGAAGCTTTCTTT.

The chain is built from TRBV18 and TRBJ1-1; TRBD1 is a possible D gene (6 bases). The germline V and J ends were trimmed by 4 bases and 2 bases, with 11 bases remaining between them. CDR3 length equals 14 residues. Looked up from germline, CDR1 is KGHSH and CDR2 is LQKENI. CDR3 loop: CASSRRDTNTEAFF. DNA of the CDR3: TGTGCCAGCTCACGCCGGGACACTAACACTGAAGCTTTCTTT.

About this clonotype: A junction end diverges from the germline sequence, so it may reflect a read error. The rearrangement joins TRBV7-7 to TRBJ2-5, with D unresolved. Germline V lookup: CDR1 SSHAT, CDR2 FNYEAQ (reference sequence). This CDR3 has 14 amino acids. The DNA for the CDR3 is TGTGCTAGCAGTCACGACCTTGGGGAAGAGACCCAGTACTTC. Residues: CASSHDLGEETQYF.

The chain recombines TRBV4-3 with TRBJ2-1; 7 bases are shared with TRBD2. The germline CDR1 and CDR2 sequences are LGHNA and YSLEER. This CDR3 comprises 17 residues. With V trimmed by 4 bases and J by 2 bases, 11 bases remained unmatched. CDR3 in amino acids: CASSRLVRGVTYNEQFF. CDR3 nucleotides: TGCGCCAGCAGCCGACTAGTACGGGGGGTGACCTACAATGAGCAGTTCTTC.

The CDR3 loop reads CASSFRTYEQYF. CDR3 nucleotides: TGTGCCAGCAGCTTCCGAACCTACGAGCAGTACTTC. The rearrangement uses TRBV5-8 and TRBJ2-7, with no clear D. Germline values: CDR1 SGHTS, CDR2 YDEGEE. Trimming cost V 2 bases and J 2 bases, with 5 bases left between them. This CDR3 region has 12 residues.